This TCR beta chain was recovered during a study of patients and donors after allogeneic stem cell transplantation (TCRdb year 2020). On this clonotype: Its antigen is unknown. No qualities accompany the bases; no much larger clone lies one base away.

The CDR3 numbers 14 residues from cysteine through phenylalanine. CDR3 DNA only is kept here, 42 bases in frame from base 1. Germline trimming: 7 bases from V, 4 bases from J; junction bases outside gene matches: 9. CDR1 is given as SQVTM and CDR2 as ANQGSEA, both from the germline V gene. Library preparation used RT-PCR. Data came from a NextSeq 550. TCRdb reprocessing: public reads trimmed at Q25 with fastp, clones called with MiXCR, in-frame beta chains kept. Rows with a matching CDR3 protein are joined into one entry that keeps the most common DNA and genes. The sample has approximately 38,000 distinct CDR3 sequences on record, about 30% of them singletons. The ten top clones hold more than 70% of the sample.

The V and J genes are TRBV29-1 and TRBJ2-2, and 7 junctional nucleotides match TRBD2. This sequence originates from a human donor who was either an allogeneic HSCT recipient or a stem cell or donor lymphocyte infusion donor (not recorded which). It is not recorded whose cells these are; they may come from a transplant donor. Sequencing was performed on blood, either unsorted or a sorted T cell fraction (not recorded which). CDR3 protein: CSASGGRGTGELFF. The DNA reads as follows: TGCAGCGCCTCGGGAGGAAGGGGCACCGGGGAGCTGTTTTTT.